These 17 T cell receptor beta chains originate from one sample sequenced in a study of blood T cells in healthy people across ages. Combining a sample-barcoded 5' primer with a J-beta primer mix, a second PCR ran for roughly 7 to 12 cycles. Using its own MiXCR run on the 5' RACE reads, TCRdb lists one record per CDR3 protein. The sample lists approximately 1.5 million distinct CDR3 sequences; roughly 32% were seen once. The source material was blood. These receptors were collected from a woman under 40 in good health.

The chain is built from TRBV6-1 and TRBJ2-5, with unresolved D. With the DNA end fitting TRBJ2-7 better, the J assignment may be wrong. In germline, CDR1 is MNHNS, CDR2 SASEGT. The CDR3 loop spans 12 amino acids. The CDR3 nucleotides read TGTGCCAGTCAAGAAGGTTGGAACGAGCAGTACTTC. Encoded protein: CASQEGWNEQYF.

The rearrangement uses TRBV28 and TRBJ2-7; TRBD2 matches 9 bases. Looked up from germline, CDR1 is MDHEN and CDR2 is SYDVKM. V gave up 7 bases and J gave up 7 bases; unmatched junction bases: 8. CDR3 length: 13 amino acids. CDR3 sequence: CASTTAGGGEQYF. The DNA of the CDR3 is TGTGCCAGCACCACAGCGGGAGGAGGGGAGCAGTACTTC.

The chain uses TRBV20-1 and TRBJ2-1; 8 nucleotides agree with TRBD2. V shed 3 bases, J shed 8 bases, and the junction held 6 bases outside the gene matches. CDR1 is DFQATT and CDR2 is SNEGSKA in the germline V gene (reference sequence). This CDR3 region has 13 residues. CDR3 DNA sequence: TGCAGTGCTAGCGGGGGGGCCGTGGATGAGCAGTTCTTC. This codes for CSASGGAVDEQFF.

The J gene is TRBJ2-3, the V gene TRBV7-2; no reliable D call. This CDR3 is built from 15 residues. In germline, CDR1 is SGHTA, CDR2 FQGNSA. Trimming cost V 4 bases and J 2 bases, with 13 bases left between them. CDR3 DNA: TGTGCCAGCAGCTGTATGGGGAAACACACAGATACGCAGTATTTT. This gives the protein CASSCMGKHTDTQYF. Full variable domain (missing parts from reference TRBV7-2 and TRBJ2-3): GAGVSQSPSNKVTEKGKDVELRCDPISGHTALYWYRQSLGQGLEFLIYFQGNSAPDKSGLPSDRFSAERTGGSVSTLTIQRTQQEDSAVYLCASSCMGKHTDTQYFGPGTRLTVL.

The chain carries TRBV20-1 and TRBJ1-4, with D uncertain. Germline V lookup: CDR1 DFQATT, CDR2 SNEGSKA (reference sequence). The CDR3 covers 15 residues. The V gene lost 3 bases and the J gene lost 2 bases, with 13 bases spanning the gap. CDR3 sequence: CSARPETYTNEKLFF. Written as DNA, the CDR3 is TGCAGTGCTAGGCCGGAGACATACACTAATGAAAAACTGTTTTTT.

Concerning this clonotype: Mismatch with germline at one junction end may stem from a read error. The CDR3 DNA is TGTGCCACCGTAGGGCCTTTTAACGAGCTGTACTTC. The encoded protein is CATVGPFNELYF. The genes are TRBV10-3 and TRBJ2-7, with D unclear. Germline CDR1 and CDR2: ENHRY and SYGVKD. The CDR3 is made up of 12 amino acids.

This rearrangement joins TRBV9 to TRBJ1-1; D possibly corresponds to TRBD1 (5 bases). Germline lookup yields CDR1 SGDLS and CDR2 YYNGEE. Trimming stripped 1 base from V and 3 bases from J, with 10 bases between. The CDR3 loop spans 14 amino acids. The DNA of the CDR3 is TGTGCCAGCAGCGTAAGGGGATCGGACACTGAAGCTTTCTTT. Its translation: CASSVRGSDTEAFF.

To note about this clonotype: A much larger clone sits a single nucleotide away, making a read error possible. V and J are TRBV29-1 and TRBJ2-7; D is ambiguous. Germline V gene sequence: CDR1 SQVTM, CDR2 ANQGSEA. Trimming pared 3 bases from V and 0 bases from J, leaving 6 bases between. CDR3 length: 12 amino acids. In nucleotides, the CDR3 is TGCAGCGTTGAGGAGAGCTCCTACGAGCAGTACTTC. Its translation: CSVEESSYEQYF.

This clonotype showed up just a few times. The rearrangement joins TRBV4-2 to TRBJ2-7, with 8 positions matching TRBD2. The CDR3 extends over 16 amino acids. Trimming cost V 0 bases and J 2 bases; bases outside gene matches: 6. Germline V gene lookup returns CDR1 LGHNA and CDR2 YNFKEQ. For the CDR3, the DNA is TGTGCCAGCAGCCAAGATCGGGGTAGCGGGACCTACGAGCAGTACTTC. Amino acid sequence: CASSQDRGSGTYEQYF.

This clonotype was found once. V gene TRBV4-1 combines with J gene TRBJ1-6, with unresolved D. The CDR3 is made up of 19 amino acids. Trimming stripped 1 base from V and 0 bases from J, with 16 bases between. Germline V lookup: CDR1 MGHRA, CDR2 YSYEKL. The CDR3 here is CASSQGGQLPSSYNSPLHF. The CDR3 DNA reads as TGCGCCAGCAGCCAAGGTGGGCAGCTACCAAGCTCCTATAATTCACCCCTCCACTTT.

This clonotype occurred a few times. The CDR3 spells CASSTGQLQETQYF. The CDR3 DNA reads TGCGCCAGCAGCACTGGACAGCTACAAGAGACCCAGTACTTC. The chain employs TRBV5-1 and TRBJ2-5, with D possibly TRBD1 on 6 matching bases. V was clipped by 4 bases and J by 2 bases, with 12 bases between them. Germline V CDR1 and CDR2: SGHRS, YFSETQ. This CDR3 region has 14 residues.

Ten or more counts support this clonotype. The rearrangement links TRBV3-1 to TRBJ2-5; the match to TRBD2 covers 11 bases. Germline trimming cut 3 bases from V and 2 bases from J; bases unmatched to any gene: 5. CDR3 length: 16 amino acids. The V gene's germline CDR1 is LGHDT and CDR2 YNNKEL (reference sequence). The CDR3 nucleotides are TGTGCCAGCAGCCACACGACTAGCGGGGCACAAGAGACCCAGTACTTC. It yields the protein CASSHTTSGAQETQYF.

The J gene is TRBJ2-1, the V gene TRBV20-1; D gene ambiguous. This CDR3 has 13 amino acids. The germline V and J ends were trimmed by 5 bases and 6 bases, with 14 bases remaining between them. The germline V gene has CDR1 DFQATT and CDR2 SNEGSKA (reference sequence). In DNA form, the CDR3 reads TGCAGTGCTTCGGCAGGCGCCCCCAATGAGCAGTTCTTC. It yields the protein CSASAGAPNEQFF.

This clonotype has more than one count but fewer than ten. The rearrangement joins TRBV18 to TRBJ2-7, with 12 bases fitting TRBD2. The CDR3 totals 17 residues. V trimming: 3 bases; J trimming: 1 base; junction bases outside the gene matches: 7. Germline lookup yields CDR1 KGHSH and CDR2 LQKENI. CDR3 DNA: TGTGCCAGCTCACCGCTAGCGGGGGGGTCTACATCCTACGAGCAGTACTTC. It is translated as CASSPLAGGSTSYEQYF.

This sequence joins TRBV5-5 and TRBJ2-1; a weak D match, TRBD2 (5 bases). The CDR3 runs 14 residues. V lost 5 bases and J lost 5, with 14 bases in between. Germline V gives CDR1 SGHKS, CDR2 YYEKEE (reference sequence). The CDR3 here is CASSRDSEDNEQFF. The DNA of the CDR3 is TGTGCCAGCAGTCGTGATAGCGAGGACAATGAGCAGTTCTTC.

As regards this clonotype: A much larger clone sits a single nucleotide away, making a read error possible. The chain employs TRBV29-1 and TRBJ2-7; TRBD1 or TRBD2 may be the D gene (5 bases each). CDR3 length equals 14 residues. Between the trimmed V and J ends, which lost 6 bases and 0 bases, there was a span of 15 bases. Per the germline V gene, CDR1 is SQVTM and CDR2 is ANQGSEA. The CDR3 loop reads CSVGDDRVSYEQYF. The CDR3 DNA reads as TGCAGCGTCGGGGACGACCGAGTCTCCTACGAGCAGTACTTC.

This clonotype was detected ten times or more. One end of the junction is discordant with germline, which a read error may explain. J is TRBJ2-7 and V is TRBV27, with 12 positions matching TRBD2. This CDR3 is built from 15 residues. Germline CDR1 is MNHEY and CDR2 is SMNVEV (reference sequence). The chain's CDR3 is CASRLGLAGTYEQYF. The CDR3 bases are TGCGCCAGCAGACTCGGACTAGCGGGAACCTACGAGCAGTACTTC.